Shown below are 21 T cell receptor beta chains from a single sample sequenced in a study of T cells in localized non-small cell lung cancer. This table comes from immunoSEQ multiplex PCR, and its TCRdb copy is limited to in-frame clones, with some not included. The top ten hold 5.8% of the sample, which has around 25,000 clones, more than 75% seen once. Sequencing used peripheral blood, obtained before any cancer treatment. Receptor source: a male donor aged 60 or over with stage II squamous cell lung carcinoma.

V and J are TRBV25-1 and TRBJ2-3, with 10 bases that match TRBD2. The V gene end was trimmed by 6 bases and the J gene end by 1 base; junction bases not matched to a gene: 7. The CDR3 is 16 residues long. Germline CDR1 reads MGHDK; CDR2 reads SYGVNS. CDR3 bases: TGTGCCAGCAGCCTCCTAGCGGGGGCTCGCACAGATACGCAGTATTTT. Translating gives CASSLLAGARTDTQYF.

CDR3 sequence (DNA): TGCGCCAGCAGCCAAGATATCGGGGGCGGGCGGGCTTTCTTT. Residues: CASSQDIGGGRAFF. V gene TRBV4-3 combines with J gene TRBJ1-1; D possibly corresponds to TRBD1 (6 bases). V lost 0 bases, J lost 11 bases, and 16 bases lay in between. The V gene's germline CDR1 is LGHNA and CDR2 YSLEER. The CDR3 consists of 14 residues.

The genes are TRBV19 and TRBJ1-1; D is unclear. Trimming cost V 5 bases and J 6 bases, with 13 bases left between them. Germline V gives CDR1 LNHDA, CDR2 SQIVND (reference sequence). There are 13 residues in the CDR3. This chain's CDR3 is CASSETPSSEAFF. The CDR3 nucleotides are TGTGCCAGTAGTGAGACACCGAGCTCTGAAGCTTTCTTT.

The J gene is TRBJ2-1, the V gene TRBV29-1, with 7 bases lining up with TRBD2. V was clipped by 2 bases and J by 6 bases; unmatched bases: 7. CDR1 and CDR2 (germline): SQVTM, ANQGSEA. CDR3 length: 14 amino acids. The CDR3, as DNA: TGCAGCGTTGAAATGGGCGGGAGATTCAATGAGCAGTTCTTC. It translates to CSVEMGGRFNEQFF.

This clone was found a few times. The V call is TRBV14, the J call TRBJ2-1, with unresolved D. V was clipped by 0 bases and J by 3 bases, with 0 bases between them. The CDR3 spans 12 residues. Germline CDR1 reads SGHDN; CDR2 reads FVKESK. The CDR3 reads CASSQDYNEQFF. The CDR3 DNA sequence: TGTGCCAGCAGCCAAGACTACAATGAGCAGTTCTTC.

The chain links TRBV5-5 to TRBJ2-1, with 9 bases fitting TRBD2. Looked up from germline, CDR1 is SGHKS and CDR2 is YYEKEE (reference sequence). This CDR3 has 16 amino acids. With 4 bases clipped from V and 4 bases from J, the junction kept 9 bases outside the gene matches. The CDR3 region is CASSQEPTSGYNEQFF. The CDR3 nucleotides read TGTGCCAGCAGCCAAGAACCGACTAGCGGATACAATGAGCAGTTCTTC.

This chain connects TRBV28 to TRBJ2-4; 7 bases agree with TRBD1. This CDR3 has 15 residues. V dropped 6 bases and J dropped 9; count of bases not matched to a gene: 14. CDR1 and CDR2 from the germline V gene are MDHEN and SYDVKM. The chain's CDR3 is CASSTPRDRLAIQYF. The CDR3 coding sequence is TGTGCCAGCAGCACACCCCGGGACAGATTGGCCATTCAGTACTTC.

The rearrangement joins TRBV29-1 to TRBJ1-1; D might be TRBD1 (6 bases). The CDR3 is made up of 13 amino acids. Germline V lookup: CDR1 SQVTM, CDR2 ANQGSEA. Trimming took off 2 bases at V and 10 bases at J, with 17 bases between the two ends. CDR3 sequence reads: CSVEKTGSSGAFF. CDR3 nucleotides: TGCAGCGTTGAAAAGACAGGATCCAGCGGAGCTTTCTTT. The variable domain in full, completed from reference TRBV29-1 and TRBJ1-1, reads SAVISQKPSRDICQRGTSLTIQCQVDSQVTMMFWYRQQPGQSLTLIATANQGSEATYESGFVIDKFPISRPNLTFSTLTVSNMSPEDSSIYLCSVEKTGSSGAFFGQGTRLTVV.

The J gene is TRBJ2-7, the V gene TRBV7-8; D is tentatively TRBD1 or TRBD2 (6 bases each). CDR3 size: 15 residues. The germline V gene encodes CDR1 SGHVS and CDR2 FQNEAQ. Trimming stripped 5 bases from V and 3 bases from J, with 17 bases between. CDR3 DNA: TGTGCCAGCAGCCTGCGAGGGGGGCTCCTCTACGAGCAGTACTTC. It is translated as CASSLRGGLLYEQYF.

This chain links TRBV21-1 with TRBJ1-3. TRBV21-1 is flagged as a pseudogene. This CDR3 is 17 amino acids long. CDR3 sequence reads: CASSKRRERSSGNTIYF. The CDR3 bases are TGTGCCAGCAGCAAAAGGCGAGAACGGAGCTCTGGAAACACCATATATTTT.

The V call is TRBV4-1, the J call TRBJ1-6, with 7 bases fitting TRBD1. Per germline, CDR1 MGHRA and CDR2 YSYEKL. The CDR3 sequence is 16 residues long. Losses at the gene ends were 2 bases for V and 9 bases for J; bases not matched to a gene: 10. CDR3 coding DNA: TGCGCCAGCAGCCAACCGACAGGGAGTGTGGGTTCACCCCTCCACTTT. It codes for CASSQPTGSVGSPLHF.

The chain is built from TRBV7-9 and TRBJ2-7; 9 bases match TRBD1. V lost 5 bases to trimming and J lost 6 bases; unmatched junction nucleotides: 11. CDR3 length equals 15 residues. Germline CDR1 and CDR2: SEHNR and FQNEAQ (reference sequence). The CDR3 DNA reads TGTGCCAGCAGCCCGTCCCTGGGACAGGGAGGCGAGCAGTACTTC. Translation gives CASSPSLGQGGEQYF.

The chain combines TRBV5-1 with TRBJ1-6, with D possibly TRBD1 on 5 matching bases. Trimming cost V 1 base and J 5 bases, with 13 bases left between them. Germline assignment: CDR1 SGHRS and CDR2 YFSETQ. The CDR3 has 16 residues. The CDR3 spells CASSLTAAGHNSPLHF. The CDR3 DNA is TGCGCCAGCAGCTTGACGGCGGCAGGGCATAATTCACCCCTCCACTTT.

This clone was seen more than once but under ten times. The chain joins TRBV5-1 to TRBJ2-7; 9 bases are shared with TRBD1. Looked up from germline, CDR1 is SGHRS and CDR2 is YFSETQ. The CDR3 is 14 residues long. V shed 4 bases, J shed 5 bases, and the junction held 7 bases outside the gene matches. The CDR3 nucleotides read TGCGCCAGCAGCCGGGGACAGGGAGGGGACGAGCAGTACTTC. Translated: CASSRGQGGDEQYF.

The V and J genes are TRBV7-2 and TRBJ2-1, with TRBD2 matching over 10 bases. The V segment lost 5 bases and the J segment 3 bases; nucleotides outside the gene matches: 10. Germline V gene data show CDR1 as SGHTA and CDR2 as FQGNSA. The CDR3 length is 17 residues. The CDR3 loop reads CASSRQGLANIYNEQFF. DNA for the CDR3: TGTGCCAGCAGCCGGCAGGGACTAGCGAATATCTACAATGAGCAGTTCTTC.

V and J are TRBV11-1 and TRBJ2-1; possible D gene TRBD1, 5 bases. The length of the CDR3 is 14 residues. The V and J ends lost 1 base and 3 bases respectively, with 7 bases between them. Per the germline V gene, CDR1 is SGHAT and CDR2 is FQDESV (reference sequence). The CDR3 protein is CASSLETVYNEQFF. CDR3 DNA: TGTGCCAGCAGCTTAGAGACAGTCTACAATGAGCAGTTCTTC.

The chain recombines TRBV23-1 with TRBJ1-2, with 12 nucleotides matching TRBD1. TRBV23-1 belongs to the ORF category, with a function that is uncertain. V was clipped by 2 bases and J by 8 bases; unmatched bases: 3. The CDR3 spans 14 residues. Here the CDR3 reads CASSQGDRGLGYTF. The CDR3 DNA reads TGCGCCAGCAGTCAAGGGGACAGGGGGCTCGGCTACACCTTC.

This clone was detected only a few times. This chain connects TRBV30 to TRBJ2-5; unclear D gene. Germline CDR1 and CDR2: GTSNPN and SVGIG (reference sequence). The CDR3 runs 13 residues. V was clipped by 0 bases and J by 5 bases, with 10 bases between them. The CDR3 DNA reads as TGTGCCTGGAGTGTAGCTCGCCGGGAGACCCAGTACTTC. It encodes CAWSVARRETQYF.

About this clone: Other DNA sequences in this specimen translate into the identical CDR3. The chain couples TRBV5-1 to TRBJ1-2; D is uncertain. The CDR3 is made up of 13 amino acids. V lost 5 bases, J lost 8 bases, and 16 bases lay in between. The germline CDR1 and CDR2 sequences are SGHRS and YFSETQ. For the CDR3, the DNA is TGCGCCAGCAGTCTTGATCCAAATGGGGGCTACACCTTC. Its translation is CASSLDPNGGYTF.

This chain connects TRBV6-5 to TRBJ2-6; 7 bases fit TRBD1. Germline V gene sequence: CDR1 MNHEY, CDR2 SVGAGI. The CDR3 loop spans 15 amino acids. V lost 7 bases and J lost 0; bases outside the gene matches: 3. The DNA for the CDR3 is TGTGCCAGCAAGACAGGGATCTCTGGGGCCAACGTCCTGACTTTC. Translation: CASKTGISGANVLTF.

The rearrangement links TRBV6-6 to TRBJ1-2, with a tentative D call TRBD1 (6 bases). Germline loops: CDR1 MNHNY, CDR2 SVGAGI (reference sequence). CDR3 size: 13 residues. The germline V and J ends were trimmed by 4 bases and 4 bases, with 10 bases remaining between them. The CDR3 bases are TGTGCCAGCAGTTCGACAGGAATCTATGGCTACACCTTC. Translation: CASSSTGIYGYTF.